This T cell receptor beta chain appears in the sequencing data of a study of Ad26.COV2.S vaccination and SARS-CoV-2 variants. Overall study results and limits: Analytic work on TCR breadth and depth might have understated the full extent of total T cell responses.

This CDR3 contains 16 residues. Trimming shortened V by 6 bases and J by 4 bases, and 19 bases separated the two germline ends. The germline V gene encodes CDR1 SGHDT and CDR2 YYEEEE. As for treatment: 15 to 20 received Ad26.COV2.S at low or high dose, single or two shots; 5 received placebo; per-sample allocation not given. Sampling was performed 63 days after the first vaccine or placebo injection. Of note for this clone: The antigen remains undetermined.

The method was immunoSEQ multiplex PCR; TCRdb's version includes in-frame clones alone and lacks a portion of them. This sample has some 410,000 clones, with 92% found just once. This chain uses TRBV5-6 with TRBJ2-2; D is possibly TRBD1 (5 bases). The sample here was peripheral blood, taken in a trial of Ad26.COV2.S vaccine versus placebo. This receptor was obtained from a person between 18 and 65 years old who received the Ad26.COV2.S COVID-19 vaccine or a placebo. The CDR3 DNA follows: TGTGCCAGCATCAAGCTAGGGGCCCTTGTCACCGGGGAGCTGTTTTTT. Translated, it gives CASIKLGALVTGELFF.